One and the same sample provided the 2 T cell receptor beta chains below, sequenced in a study of cytomegalovirus exposure and HLA in healthy donors. 13 Jbeta primers and 60 Vbeta primers were used for the PCR. Profiled with immunoSEQ multiplex PCR; TCRdb holds only in-frame clones, not every one. The sample lists some 150,000 clones, roughly four fifths occurring once. Material for sequencing was PBMCs. These receptors all come from a woman aged 40-49 years in good health and CMV-seronegative.

This chain links TRBV2 with TRBJ2-2; 7 nucleotides agree with TRBD1. V lost 4 bases to trimming and J lost 3 bases; unmatched junction nucleotides: 5. This CDR3 is built from 15 residues. Germline V gives CDR1 SNHLY, CDR2 FYNNEI. The CDR3 spells CASSVGDSDTGELFF. CDR3 DNA: TGTGCCAGCAGTGTGGGGGACAGCGACACCGGGGAGCTGTTTTTT.

The rearrangement links TRBV28 to TRBJ2-7, with 8 nucleotides matching TRBD2. This CDR3 is 14 amino acids long. V was pared by 8 bases and J by 6 bases, with 12 bases of the junction left unmatched. Germline V gene data show CDR1 as MDHEN and CDR2 as SYDVKM. The CDR3 DNA is TGTGCCAGCGGTTCGGGTAGCGGGACGGTCGAGCAGTACTTC. As protein: CASGSGSGTVEQYF. The full variable domain, completed using reference TRBV28 and TRBJ2-7, is DVKVTQSSRYLVKRTGEKVFLECVQDMDHENMFWYRQDPGLGLRLIYFSYDVKMKEKGDIPEGYSVSREKKERFSLILESASTNQTSMYLCASGSGSGTVEQYFGPGTRLTVT.